This TCR beta chain originates from a study of radiotherapy plus CTLA-4 blockade in lung cancer. Study background: An objective response was seen in 18% of patients, and disease control in around 33%. Points from the study as a whole: Tumor-derived TCR clones expanded in blood after radiotherapy plus ipilimumab. Early shifts in blood T cell clones, with interferon-beta, reportedly predicted response best.

Concerning this clone: What it binds is not known.

Focal radiation with ipilimumab CTLA-4 blockade was given to patients with chemo-refractory metastatic non-small-cell lung cancer. This table comes from immunoSEQ multiplex PCR, and its TCRdb copy is limited to in-frame clones, with some not included. The sample carries about 40,000 clones, 75% to 80% recorded once. V shed 7 bases and J shed 3 bases, with 8 bases lying between them. The germline CDR1 and CDR2 sequences are LNHDA and SQIVND (reference sequence). The CDR3 runs to 12 residues. This chain uses TRBV19 with TRBJ2-3, with a tentative D call TRBD2 (6 bases). The source is a human donor with non-small cell lung cancer that progressed on radiotherapy plus ipilimumab. This sample comprised peripheral blood, obtained from a patient treated with radiotherapy plus ipilimumab. CDR3 coding DNA: TGTGCCAGTATCAGCGGGACAGATACGCAGTATTTT. Translating gives CASISGTDTQYF.